This T cell receptor beta chain was recovered during a study of T cell responses to AZD1222 COVID-19 vaccine. TCRdb's copy holds only in-frame clones and misses some; the assay was immunoSEQ multiplex PCR. The sample consists of roughly 150,000 clones, over 80% of them appearing once. Second-dose timings of about 4 or about 12 weeks were pooled. Germline CDR1 is SGHRS and CDR2 is YFSETQ. The CDR3 has 15 residues. J was trimmed by 5 bases and V by 1 base; bases with no gene match: 6. This material consisted of peripheral blood, taken 28 days after the second AZD1222 dose. This TCR was sampled from an adult who received the AZD1222 COVID-19 vaccine. The chain couples TRBV5-1 to TRBJ2-1; TRBD2 agrees at 7 bases. The CDR3 loop is CASSLYTSVNNEQFF. The DNA of the CDR3 is TGCGCCAGCAGCTTGTACACTAGCGTCAACAATGAGCAGTTCTTC.